This T cell receptor beta chain is from a study of blood T cells in healthy people across ages. It was with a sample-barcoded 5' primer and a J-beta primer mix that a second PCR of about 6 to 11 cycles was run. Via MiXCR, TCRdb re-called the 5' RACE reads, giving one row per CDR3 protein. This table has about 570,000 distinct CDR3 sequences, around a quarter appearing once. V was pared by 6 bases and J by 2 bases, with 8 bases of the junction left unmatched. Per the germline V gene, CDR1 is ENHRY and CDR2 is SYGVKD. The CDR3 is made up of 17 amino acids. This clonotype was found many times. The same sample was also studied in work on T cells of mothers and their children. This second study says: The sample comes from nine or ten healthy Caucasian donors: mothers and children.

The V and J genes are TRBV10-3 and TRBJ2-1, with TRBD2 matching 12 bases. The sequence was obtained from a boy aged 2 to 10 in good health. What was sequenced was blood. The DNA of the CDR3 is TGTGCCATCAGAGACCAATCTAGCGGGGGGGCCTACAATGAGCAGTTCTTC. Translation: CAIRDQSSGGAYNEQFF.